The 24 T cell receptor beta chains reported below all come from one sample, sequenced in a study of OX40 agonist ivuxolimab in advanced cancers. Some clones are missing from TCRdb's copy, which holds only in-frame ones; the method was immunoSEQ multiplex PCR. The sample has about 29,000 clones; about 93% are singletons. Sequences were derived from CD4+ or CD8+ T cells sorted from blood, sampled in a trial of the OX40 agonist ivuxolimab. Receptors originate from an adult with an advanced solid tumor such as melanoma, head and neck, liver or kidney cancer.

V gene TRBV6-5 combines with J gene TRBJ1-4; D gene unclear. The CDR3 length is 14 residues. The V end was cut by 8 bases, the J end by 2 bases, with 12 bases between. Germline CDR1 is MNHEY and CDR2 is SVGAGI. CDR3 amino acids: CASARTATNEKLFF. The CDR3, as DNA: TGTGCCAGCGCAAGGACGGCGACTAATGAAAAACTGTTTTTT.

The CDR3 bases are TGCAGCGTTGAAGATCGGACAGGGGTTGTGGAGACCCAGTACTTC. Protein sequence: CSVEDRTGVVETQYF. This chain joins TRBV29-1 and TRBJ2-5; 9 bases map to TRBD1. Trimming removed 0 bases from V and 5 bases from J; junction bases left unmatched: 7. Germline V CDR1 and CDR2: SQVTM, ANQGSEA. CDR3 length: 15 residues.

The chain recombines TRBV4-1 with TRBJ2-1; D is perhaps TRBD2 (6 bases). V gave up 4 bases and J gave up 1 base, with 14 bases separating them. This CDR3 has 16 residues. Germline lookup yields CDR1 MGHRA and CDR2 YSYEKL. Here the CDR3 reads CASSRSTSTSYNEQFF. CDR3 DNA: TGCGCCAGCAGCCGTTCAACTAGCACGTCCTACAATGAGCAGTTCTTC.

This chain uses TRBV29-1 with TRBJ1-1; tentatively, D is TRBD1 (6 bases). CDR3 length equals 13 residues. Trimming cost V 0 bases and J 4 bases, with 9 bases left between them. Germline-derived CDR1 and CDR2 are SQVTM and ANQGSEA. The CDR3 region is CSVEDEGGTEAFF. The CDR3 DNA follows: TGCAGCGTTGAAGATGAAGGGGGCACTGAAGCTTTCTTT. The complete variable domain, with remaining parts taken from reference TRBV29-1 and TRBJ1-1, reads SAVISQKPSRDICQRGTSLTIQCQVDSQVTMMFWYRQQPGQSLTLIATANQGSEATYESGFVIDKFPISRPNLTFSTLTVSNMSPEDSSIYLCSVEDEGGTEAFFGQGTRLTVV.

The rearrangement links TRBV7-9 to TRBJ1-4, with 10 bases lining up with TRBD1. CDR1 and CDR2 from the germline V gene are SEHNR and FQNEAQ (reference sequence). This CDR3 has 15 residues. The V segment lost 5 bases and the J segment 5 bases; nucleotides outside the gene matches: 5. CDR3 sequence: CASSDGTGVNEKLFF. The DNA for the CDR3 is TGTGCCAGCAGCGATGGGACAGGGGTGAATGAAAAACTGTTTTTT.

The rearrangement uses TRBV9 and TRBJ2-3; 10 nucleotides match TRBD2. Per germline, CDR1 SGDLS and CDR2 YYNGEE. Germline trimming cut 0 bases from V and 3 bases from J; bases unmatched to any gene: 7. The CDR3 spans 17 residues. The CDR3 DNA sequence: TGTGCCAGCAGCGTAGCCACTAGCGGGACGGTAACAGATACGCAGTATTTT. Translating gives CASSVATSGTVTDTQYF. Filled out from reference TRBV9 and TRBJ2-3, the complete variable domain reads DSGVTQTPKHLITATGQRVTLRCSPRSGDLSVYWYQQSLDQGLQFLIQYYNGEERAKGNILERFSAQQFPDLHSELNLSSLELGDSALYFCASSVATSGTVTDTQYFGPGTRLTVL.

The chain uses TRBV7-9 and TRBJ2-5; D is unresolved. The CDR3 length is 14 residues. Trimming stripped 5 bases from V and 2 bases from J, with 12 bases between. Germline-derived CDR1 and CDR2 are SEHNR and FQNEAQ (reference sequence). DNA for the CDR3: TGTGCCAGCAGCGCCATAACTTTTCAAGAGACCCAGTACTTC. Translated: CASSAITFQETQYF.

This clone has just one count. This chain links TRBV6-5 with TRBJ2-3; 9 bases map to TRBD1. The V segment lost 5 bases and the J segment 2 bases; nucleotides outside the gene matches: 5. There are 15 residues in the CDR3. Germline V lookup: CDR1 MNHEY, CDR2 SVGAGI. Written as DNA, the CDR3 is TGTGCCAGCAGTCCGGGGACAGGGTCCACAGATACGCAGTATTTT. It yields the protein CASSPGTGSTDTQYF.

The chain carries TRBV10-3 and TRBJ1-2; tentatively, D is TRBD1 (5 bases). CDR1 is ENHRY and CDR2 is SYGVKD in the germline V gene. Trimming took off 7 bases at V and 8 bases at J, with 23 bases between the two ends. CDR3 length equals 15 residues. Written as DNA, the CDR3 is TGTGCCATCAAGAACACCCGGGCCCGAGAGGGGGGCTACACCTTC. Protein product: CAIKNTRAREGGYTF.

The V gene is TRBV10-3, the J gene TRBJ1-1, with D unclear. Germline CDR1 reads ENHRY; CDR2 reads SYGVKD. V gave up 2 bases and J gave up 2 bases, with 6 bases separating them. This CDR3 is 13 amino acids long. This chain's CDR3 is CAISEPPNTEAFF. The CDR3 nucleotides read TGTGCCATCAGTGAGCCACCCAACACTGAAGCTTTCTTT.

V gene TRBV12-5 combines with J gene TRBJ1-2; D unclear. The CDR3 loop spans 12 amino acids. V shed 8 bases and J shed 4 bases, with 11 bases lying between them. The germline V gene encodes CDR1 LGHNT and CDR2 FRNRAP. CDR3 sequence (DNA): TGTGCTAGTACGGCCACCCCCTATGGCTACACCTTC. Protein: CASTATPYGYTF.

Here the CDR3 reads CASSLFKATNEKLFF. The CDR3 region has the DNA TGTGCCAGCAGCTTGTTTAAGGCAACTAATGAAAAACTGTTTTTT. The gene calls are TRBV5-8 and TRBJ1-4; D is unclear. This CDR3 is built from 15 residues. Trimming cost V 1 base and J 0 bases, with 7 bases left between them. Germline assignment: CDR1 SGHTS and CDR2 YDEGEE.

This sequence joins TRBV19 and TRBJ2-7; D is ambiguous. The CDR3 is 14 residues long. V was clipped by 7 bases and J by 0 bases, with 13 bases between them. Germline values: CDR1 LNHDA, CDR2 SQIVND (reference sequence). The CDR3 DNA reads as TGTGCCAGTAACCCTTCGGCTAGCTCCTACGAGCAGTACTTC. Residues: CASNPSASSYEQYF.

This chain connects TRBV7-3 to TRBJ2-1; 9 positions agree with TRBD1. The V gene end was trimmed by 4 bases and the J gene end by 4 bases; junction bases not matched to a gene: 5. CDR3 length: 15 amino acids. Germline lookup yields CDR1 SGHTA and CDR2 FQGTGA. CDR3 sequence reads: CASSSPGTGYNEQFF. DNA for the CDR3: TGTGCCAGCAGCTCGCCCGGGACAGGGTACAATGAGCAGTTCTTC.

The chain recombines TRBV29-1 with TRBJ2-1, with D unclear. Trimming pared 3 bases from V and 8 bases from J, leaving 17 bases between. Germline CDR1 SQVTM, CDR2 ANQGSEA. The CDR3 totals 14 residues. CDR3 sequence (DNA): TGCAGCGTTGAGCTTAGGGCAGTGGCGCATGAGCAGTTCTTC. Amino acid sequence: CSVELRAVAHEQFF.

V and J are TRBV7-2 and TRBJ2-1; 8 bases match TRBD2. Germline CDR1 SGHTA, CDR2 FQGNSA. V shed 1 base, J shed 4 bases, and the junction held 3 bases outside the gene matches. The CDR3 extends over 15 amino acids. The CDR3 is CASSLEGGGYNEQFF. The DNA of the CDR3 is TGTGCCAGCAGCTTAGAGGGCGGGGGGTACAATGAGCAGTTCTTC.

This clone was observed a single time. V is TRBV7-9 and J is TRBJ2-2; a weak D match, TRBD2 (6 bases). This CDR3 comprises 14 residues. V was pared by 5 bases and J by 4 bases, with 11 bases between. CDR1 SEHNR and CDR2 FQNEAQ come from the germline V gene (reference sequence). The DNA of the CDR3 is TGTGCCAGCAGCCCACCGGGAGTCACCGGGGAGCTGTTTTTT. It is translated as CASSPPGVTGELFF. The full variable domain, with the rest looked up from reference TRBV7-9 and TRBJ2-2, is DTGVSQNPRHKITKRGQNVTFRCDPISEHNRLYWYRQTLGQGPEFLTYFQNEAQLEKSRLLSDRFSAERPKGSFSTLEIQRTEQGDSAMYLCASSPPGVTGELFFGEGSRLTVL.

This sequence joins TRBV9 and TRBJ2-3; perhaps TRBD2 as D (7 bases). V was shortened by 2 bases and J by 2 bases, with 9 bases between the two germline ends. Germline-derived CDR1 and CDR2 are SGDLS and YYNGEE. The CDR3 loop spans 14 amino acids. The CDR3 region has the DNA TGTGCCAGCAGCGTGGGGGGGCTCACAGATACGCAGTATTTT. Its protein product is CASSVGGLTDTQYF. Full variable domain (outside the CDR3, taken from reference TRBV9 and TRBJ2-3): DSGVTQTPKHLITATGQRVTLRCSPRSGDLSVYWYQQSLDQGLQFLIQYYNGEERAKGNILERFSAQQFPDLHSELNLSSLELGDSALYFCASSVGGLTDTQYFGPGTRLTVL.

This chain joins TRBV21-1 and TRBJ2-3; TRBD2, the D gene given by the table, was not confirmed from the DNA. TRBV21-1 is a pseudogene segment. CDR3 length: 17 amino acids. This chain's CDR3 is CASSKAGSGSCTDTQYF. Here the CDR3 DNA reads TGTGCCAGCAGCAAAGCGGGTAGCGGGAGTTGCACAGATACGCAGTATTTT.

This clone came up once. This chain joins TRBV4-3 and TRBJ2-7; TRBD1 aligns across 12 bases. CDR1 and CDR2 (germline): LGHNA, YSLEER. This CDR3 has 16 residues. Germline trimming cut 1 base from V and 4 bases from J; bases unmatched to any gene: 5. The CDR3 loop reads CASSQAPGQGAYEQYF. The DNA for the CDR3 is TGCGCCAGCAGCCAAGCCCCGGGACAGGGGGCTTACGAGCAGTACTTC.

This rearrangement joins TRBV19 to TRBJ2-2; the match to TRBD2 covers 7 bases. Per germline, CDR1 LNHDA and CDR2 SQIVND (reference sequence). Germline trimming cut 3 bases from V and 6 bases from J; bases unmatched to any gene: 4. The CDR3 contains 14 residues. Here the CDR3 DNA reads TGTGCCAGTAGTATGCGGGAGCCTGCCGGGGAGCTGTTTTTT. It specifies CASSMREPAGELFF.

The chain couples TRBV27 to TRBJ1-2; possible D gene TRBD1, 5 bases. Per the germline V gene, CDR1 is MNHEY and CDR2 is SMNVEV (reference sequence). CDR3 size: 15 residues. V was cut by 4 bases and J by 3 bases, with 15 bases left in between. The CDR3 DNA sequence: TGTGCCAGCAGTTCAATCGGGGGGGAAGACTATGGCTACACCTTC. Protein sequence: CASSSIGGEDYGYTF.

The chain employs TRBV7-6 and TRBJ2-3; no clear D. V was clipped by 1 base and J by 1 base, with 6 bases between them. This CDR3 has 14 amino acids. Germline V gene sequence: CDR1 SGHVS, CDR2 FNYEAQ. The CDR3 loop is CASSLETGTDTQYF. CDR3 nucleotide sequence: TGTGCCAGCAGCTTAGAGACCGGCACAGATACGCAGTATTTT.

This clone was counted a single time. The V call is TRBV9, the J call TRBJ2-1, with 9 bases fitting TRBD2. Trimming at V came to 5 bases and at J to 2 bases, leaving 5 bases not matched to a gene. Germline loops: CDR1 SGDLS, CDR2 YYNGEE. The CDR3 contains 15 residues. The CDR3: CASSPSGVTYNEQFF. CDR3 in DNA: TGTGCCAGCAGTCCTAGCGGGGTCACCTACAATGAGCAGTTCTTC.